This T cell receptor beta chain was recovered during a study of T cell responses to AZD1222 COVID-19 vaccine. Whole-study findings and limits: Among vaccine-associated CD4 TCRs, coverage spanned spike, with dominance at 160-218 and 743-854.

Pooling of second doses given at about 4 or about 12 weeks was done. Germline V gene data show CDR1 as SGHTA and CDR2 as FQGNSA. The CDR3 extends over 15 amino acids. With 1 base clipped from V and 5 bases from J, the junction kept 4 bases outside the gene matches. Here immunoSEQ multiplex PCR was the method, and the copy in TCRdb shows in-frame clones only, minus some. The sample includes some 110,000 clones, more than 75% of them seen just once. In regard to this clone: What it recognizes is unknown.

This TCR was sampled from an adult who received the AZD1222 COVID-19 vaccine. J is TRBJ1-5 and V is TRBV7-2; TRBD1 matches at 8 bases. Sequencing was performed on peripheral blood, taken 28 days after the second AZD1222 dose. CDR3 coding DNA: TGTGCCAGCAGCTTAGGGACAGGGAAGGATCAGCCCCAGCATTTT. This translates into CASSLGTGKDQPQHF.